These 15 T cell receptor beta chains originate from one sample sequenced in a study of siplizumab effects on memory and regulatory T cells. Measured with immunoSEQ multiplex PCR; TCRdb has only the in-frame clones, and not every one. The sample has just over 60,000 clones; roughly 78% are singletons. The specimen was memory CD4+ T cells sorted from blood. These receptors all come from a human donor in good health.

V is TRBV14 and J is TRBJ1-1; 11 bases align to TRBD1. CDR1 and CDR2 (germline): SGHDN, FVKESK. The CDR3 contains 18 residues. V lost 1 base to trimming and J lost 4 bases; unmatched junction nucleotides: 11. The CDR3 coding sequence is TGTGCCAGCAGCCAAGTTTCTTCCGCCGGGACAGGGGGCACTGAAGCTTTCTTT. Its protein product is CASSQVSSAGTGGTEAFF.

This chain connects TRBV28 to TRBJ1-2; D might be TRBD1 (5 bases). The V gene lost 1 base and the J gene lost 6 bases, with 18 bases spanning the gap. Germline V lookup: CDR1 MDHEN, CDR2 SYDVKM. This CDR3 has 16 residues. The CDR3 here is CASSLSAGPQSNGYTF. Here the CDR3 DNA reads TGTGCCAGCAGTTTATCGGCAGGGCCGCAGTCGAATGGCTACACCTTC.

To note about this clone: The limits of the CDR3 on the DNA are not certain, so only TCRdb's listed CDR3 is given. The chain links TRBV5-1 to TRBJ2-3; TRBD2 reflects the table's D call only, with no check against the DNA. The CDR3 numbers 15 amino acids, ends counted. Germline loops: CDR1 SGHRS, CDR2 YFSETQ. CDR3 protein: CASSFGPGSTDTQYF.

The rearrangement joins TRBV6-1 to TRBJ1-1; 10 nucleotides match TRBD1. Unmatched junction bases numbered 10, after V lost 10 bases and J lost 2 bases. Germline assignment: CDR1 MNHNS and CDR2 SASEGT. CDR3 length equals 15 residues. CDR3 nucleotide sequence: TGTGCCACCATCGACAGGGGGCTACCTAACACTGAAGCTTTCTTT. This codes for CATIDRGLPNTEAFF.

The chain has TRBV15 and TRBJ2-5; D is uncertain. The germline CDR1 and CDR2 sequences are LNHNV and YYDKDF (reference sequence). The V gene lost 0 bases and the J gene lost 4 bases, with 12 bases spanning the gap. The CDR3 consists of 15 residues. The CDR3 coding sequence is TGTGCCACCAGCAGAGATTTAGGGCAAGTAGAGACCCAGTACTTC. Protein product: CATSRDLGQVETQYF.

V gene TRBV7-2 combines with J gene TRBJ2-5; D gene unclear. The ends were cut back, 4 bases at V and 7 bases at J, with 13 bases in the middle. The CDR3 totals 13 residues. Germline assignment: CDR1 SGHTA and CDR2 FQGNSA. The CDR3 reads CASSSYMGRTQYF. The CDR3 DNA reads TGTGCCAGCAGCTCGTACATGGGAAGGACCCAGTACTTC.

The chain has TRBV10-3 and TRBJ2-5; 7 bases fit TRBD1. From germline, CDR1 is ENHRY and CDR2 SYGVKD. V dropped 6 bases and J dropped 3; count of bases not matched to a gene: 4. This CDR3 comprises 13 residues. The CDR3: CAIRGGHEETQYF. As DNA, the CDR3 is TGTGCCATCAGAGGGGGCCATGAAGAGACCCAGTACTTC.

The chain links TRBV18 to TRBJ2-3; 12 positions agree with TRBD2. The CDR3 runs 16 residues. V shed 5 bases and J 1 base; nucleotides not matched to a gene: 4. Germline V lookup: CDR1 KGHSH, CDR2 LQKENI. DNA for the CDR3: TGTGCCAGCTCAGGACTAGCGGGGATCGGCACAGATACGCAGTATTTT. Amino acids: CASSGLAGIGTDTQYF.

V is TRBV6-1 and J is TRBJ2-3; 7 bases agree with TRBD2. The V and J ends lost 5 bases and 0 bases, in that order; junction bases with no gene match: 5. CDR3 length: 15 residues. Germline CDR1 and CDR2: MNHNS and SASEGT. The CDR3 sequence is CASSPTLASTDTQYF. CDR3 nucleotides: TGTGCCAGCAGTCCTACACTAGCGAGCACAGATACGCAGTATTTT.

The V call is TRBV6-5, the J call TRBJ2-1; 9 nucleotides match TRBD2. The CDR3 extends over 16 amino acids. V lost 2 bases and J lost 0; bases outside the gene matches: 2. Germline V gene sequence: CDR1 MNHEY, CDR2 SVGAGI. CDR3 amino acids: CASSYSGGHSYNEQFF. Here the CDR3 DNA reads TGTGCCAGCAGTTACAGCGGGGGGCACTCCTACAATGAGCAGTTCTTC.

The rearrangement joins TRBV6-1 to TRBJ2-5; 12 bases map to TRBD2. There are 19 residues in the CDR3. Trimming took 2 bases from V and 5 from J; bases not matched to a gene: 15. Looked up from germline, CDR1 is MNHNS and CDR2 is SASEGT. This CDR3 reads CASSEFGTSGGNPLETQYF. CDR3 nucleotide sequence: TGTGCCAGCAGTGAATTCGGTACTAGCGGGGGGAACCCTTTGGAGACCCAGTACTTC.

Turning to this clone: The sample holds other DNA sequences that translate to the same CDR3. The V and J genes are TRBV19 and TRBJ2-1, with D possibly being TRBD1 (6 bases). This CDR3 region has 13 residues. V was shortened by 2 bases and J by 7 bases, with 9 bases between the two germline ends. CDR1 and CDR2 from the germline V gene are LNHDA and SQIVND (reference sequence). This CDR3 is CASSITGRNEQFF. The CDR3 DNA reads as TGTGCCAGTAGTATAACAGGGCGGAATGAGCAGTTCTTC.

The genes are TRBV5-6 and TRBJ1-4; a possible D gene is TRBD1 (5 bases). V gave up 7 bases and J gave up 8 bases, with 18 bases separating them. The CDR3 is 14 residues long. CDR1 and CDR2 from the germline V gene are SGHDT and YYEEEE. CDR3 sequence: CASRKGVRGEKLFF. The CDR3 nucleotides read TGTGCCAGCCGGAAGGGTGTAAGGGGAGAAAAACTGTTTTTT.

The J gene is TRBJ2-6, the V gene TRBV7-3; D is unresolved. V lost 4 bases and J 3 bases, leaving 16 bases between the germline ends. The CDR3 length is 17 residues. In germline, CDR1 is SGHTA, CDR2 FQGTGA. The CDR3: CASSYRPSPGGANVLTF. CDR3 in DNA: TGTGCCAGCAGCTATAGACCCTCCCCTGGTGGGGCCAACGTCCTGACTTTC. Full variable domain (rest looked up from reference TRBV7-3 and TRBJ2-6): GAGVSQTPSNKVTEKGKYVELRCDPISGHTALYWYRQSLGQGPEFLIYFQGTGAADDSGLPNDRFFAVRPEGSVSTLKIQRTERGDSAVYLCASSYRPSPGGANVLTFGAGSRLTVL.

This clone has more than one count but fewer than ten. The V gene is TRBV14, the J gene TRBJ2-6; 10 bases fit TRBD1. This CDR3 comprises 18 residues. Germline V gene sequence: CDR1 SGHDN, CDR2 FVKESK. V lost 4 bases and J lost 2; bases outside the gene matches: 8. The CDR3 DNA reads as TGTGCCAGCAGCCCGAGGACAGGGGGGCCACCTGGGGCCAACGTCCTGACTTTC. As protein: CASSPRTGGPPGANVLTF.